This T cell receptor beta chain was profiled in a study of shared clonotypes between healthy human individuals. The assay ran at deep level. Here immunoSEQ multiplex PCR was the method, and the copy in TCRdb shows in-frame clones only, minus some. Of about 2.1 million clones in the sample, 80% to 95% are singletons; the top ten hold 1.5% to 2%. Study conclusions and caveats: Some naive CD4 clonotypes, roughly 4.8%, turned up in common across a handful of donors. Among donors, clonotype sharing was expected to be affected by sequencing depth.

Details on this clone: No antigen is known for it.

Naive CD8 isolation took CD45RO-negative cells positively selected for CCR7 and excluded terminally differentiated effector memory CD45RA+ cells. The donors were all Caucasian adults (living in Nashville, Tennessee). The receptor was isolated from a man aged 18 to 35 in good health. Some clones in this sample may be carry-over from other donors' samples. The sample comprised naive CD8+ T cells from PBMCs.

The CDR3 region is CASSPGAGLAAYEQYF. The DNA of the CDR3 is TGTGCCAGCAGCCCGGGGGCCGGGCTAGCGGCCTACGAGCAGTACTTC. This rearrangement joins TRBV5-4 to TRBJ2-7; tentative D call: TRBD2 (7 bases). The CDR3 sequence is 16 residues long. The germline CDR1 and CDR2 sequences are SGHNT and YYREEE (reference sequence). V lost 4 bases, J lost 2 bases, and 19 bases lay in between.